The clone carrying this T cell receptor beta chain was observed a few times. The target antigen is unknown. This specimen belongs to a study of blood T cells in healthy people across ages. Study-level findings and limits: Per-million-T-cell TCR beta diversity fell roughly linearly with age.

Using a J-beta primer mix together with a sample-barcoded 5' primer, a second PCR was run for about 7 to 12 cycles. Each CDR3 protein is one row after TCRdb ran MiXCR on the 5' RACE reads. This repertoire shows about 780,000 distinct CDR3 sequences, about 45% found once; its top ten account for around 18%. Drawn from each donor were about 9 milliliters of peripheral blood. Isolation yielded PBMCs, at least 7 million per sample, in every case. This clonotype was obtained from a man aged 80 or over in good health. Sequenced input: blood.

The CDR3 protein is CSADDSYEQYF. In DNA form, the CDR3 reads TGCAGCGCCGATGACAGCTACGAGCAGTACTTC. This chain connects TRBV29-1 to TRBJ2-7, with D tentatively TRBD1 (5 bases). Germline values: CDR1 SQVTM, CDR2 ANQGSEA. Trimming cost V 7 bases and J 3 bases, with 10 bases left between them. This CDR3 spans 11 amino acids.